The 5 T cell receptor beta chains reported below all come from one sample, sequenced in a study of PD-1 blockade in classical Hodgkin lymphoma. Using immunoSEQ multiplex PCR, the repertoire was profiled, and TCRdb retains in-frame clones only, with some absent. The sample lists over 70,000 clones; 75% to 95% were seen once. Time point defined: cycle 4 day 1 (C4D1), after less than seven weeks of nivolumab. Each patient's relapse followed autologous stem cell transplantation, and brentuximab vedotin exposure varied. The specimen comprised peripheral blood mononuclear cells (PBMCs), sampled before the fourth cycle of nivolumab. These receptor sequences come from a human donor with classical Hodgkin lymphoma.

This clone occurred once. The gene calls are TRBV19 and TRBJ2-5, with 8 bases fitting TRBD2. The V and J ends lost 7 bases and 5 bases, in that order; junction bases with no gene match: 9. Per the germline V gene, CDR1 is LNHDA and CDR2 is SQIVND (reference sequence). The CDR3 covers 14 residues. As DNA, the CDR3 is TGTGCCAGTATGGACGGGGGGGCAACTGAGACCCAGTACTTC. Its protein is CASMDGGATETQYF.

The genes are TRBV28 and TRBJ1-1, with D tentatively TRBD1 (5 bases). Per the germline V gene, CDR1 is MDHEN and CDR2 is SYDVKM. With 7 bases removed from V and 3 bases from J, the gap between germline ends came to 24 bases. The CDR3 sequence is 17 residues long. The CDR3: CASTPRERGYWDTEAFF. CDR3 sequence (DNA): TGTGCCAGCACCCCCAGGGAACGGGGATATTGGGACACTGAAGCTTTCTTT.

This chain joins TRBV18 and TRBJ1-1; TRBD1 agrees at 7 bases. Per germline, CDR1 KGHSH and CDR2 LQKENI. V dropped 4 bases and J dropped 0; count of bases not matched to a gene: 5. The length of the CDR3 is 15 residues. The chain's CDR3 is CASSLEGAVNTEAFF. DNA of the CDR3: TGTGCCAGCTCACTGGAGGGGGCAGTGAACACTGAAGCTTTCTTT.

The rearrangement uses TRBV10-3 and TRBJ2-1; D might be TRBD2 (5 bases). Germline CDR1 and CDR2: ENHRY and SYGVKD. This CDR3 contains 15 residues. V dropped 5 bases and J dropped 0 bases, with 11 bases sitting between them. In DNA form, the CDR3 reads TGTGCCATCAGTCGGGGAACAAGCTCCTACAATGAGCAGTTCTTC. It specifies CAISRGTSSYNEQFF.

The chain links TRBV2 to TRBJ2-5; the D is unclear. The CDR3 length is 15 residues. The V end was cut by 5 bases, the J end by 1 base, with 14 bases between. CDR1 is SNHLY, CDR2 FYNNEI, per germline. In nucleotides, the CDR3 is TGTGCCAGCAGTCCTAGGACGAGCCTCCAAGAGACCCAGTACTTC. It encodes CASSPRTSLQETQYF.